Following are 32 T cell receptor beta chains from one sample sequenced in a study of control samples from healthy donors and cancer patients. The data were produced by immunoSEQ multiplex PCR, yet TCRdb's version contains in-frame clones alone and is incomplete. The sample contains 85,000 to 95,000 clones, 88% of which appear only once. The specimen was blood. The receptors come from a woman between 65 and 79 years old in good health.

The chain links TRBV4-1 to TRBJ1-6; D ambiguous. This CDR3 contains 15 residues. The germline V gene encodes CDR1 MGHRA and CDR2 YSYEKL. The V end lost 0 bases, the J end lost 10 bases, and 13 bases lay between the germline ends. CDR3 DNA sequence: TGCGCCAGCAGCCAAGATTCTAATTCAGTGTCACCCCTCCACTTT. It yields the protein CASSQDSNSVSPLHF.

The rearrangement joins TRBV6-2 or TRBV6-3 to TRBJ1-1, with D hard to call. Trimming stripped 6 bases from V and 3 bases from J, with 14 bases between. The germline V gene has CDR1 MNHEY and CDR2 SVGEGT. The CDR3 sequence is 14 residues long. This CDR3 is CASSDGLSDTEAFF. In nucleotides, the CDR3 is TGTGCCAGCAGCGATGGGCTTTCGGACACTGAAGCTTTCTTT.

The rearrangement uses TRBV27 and TRBJ1-5; possible D gene TRBD1, 6 bases. CDR3 length: 14 amino acids. The germline V gene encodes CDR1 MNHEY and CDR2 SMNVEV (reference sequence). Deletions cut 5 bases from V and 9 bases from J, with 17 bases between. The CDR3 coding sequence is TGTGCCAGCAGTCTAGGCACAGAAGGGGGGCCCCAGCATTTT. Encoded protein: CASSLGTEGGPQHF.

V usage is TRBV19 and J usage is TRBJ1-2; weak D call: TRBD1 (6 bases). CDR1 and CDR2 from the germline V gene are LNHDA and SQIVND (reference sequence). V was clipped by 4 bases and J by 0 bases, with 12 bases between them. This CDR3 comprises 15 residues. The CDR3 reads CASSTGGQANYGYTF. In DNA, the CDR3 is TGTGCCAGTAGTACCGGGGGACAAGCTAACTATGGCTACACCTTC.

This clone appeared once. V and J are TRBV2 and TRBJ1-6; 7 nucleotides match TRBD1. Unmatched junction bases numbered 7, after V lost 5 bases and J lost 3 bases. Germline V gene sequence: CDR1 SNHLY, CDR2 FYNNEI. There are 16 residues in the CDR3. The CDR3 DNA reads TGTGCCAGCAGTCCCTTTTCAGGGGGCTATAATTCACCCCTCCACTTT. Translated, it gives CASSPFSGGYNSPLHF.

This chain connects TRBV7-9 to TRBJ2-7; 8 nucleotides line up with TRBD2. CDR3 length: 15 residues. With V trimmed by 0 bases and J by 3 bases, 4 bases remained unmatched. CDR1 is SEHNR and CDR2 is FQNEAQ in the germline V gene (reference sequence). This chain's CDR3 is CASSLAGAGDYEQYF. CDR3 DNA sequence: TGTGCCAGCAGCTTAGCCGGAGCGGGGGACTACGAGCAGTACTTC.

This rearrangement joins TRBV19 to TRBJ1-5; D is unresolved. The CDR3 runs 13 residues. V was clipped by 4 bases and J by 3 bases, with 7 bases between them. Germline loops: CDR1 LNHDA, CDR2 SQIVND (reference sequence). CDR3 nucleotide sequence: TGTGCCAGTAGTACAACTTTCAATCAGCCCCAGCATTTT. This encodes CASSTTFNQPQHF.

This chain links TRBV3-1 (or the pseudogene TRBV3-2) with TRBJ2-2, with 7 bases identical to TRBD2. The germline gives CDR1 LGHDT, CDR2 YNNKEL (reference sequence). With 1 base clipped from V and 1 base from J, the junction kept 3 bases outside the gene matches. CDR3 length: 16 residues. The CDR3 nucleotides read TGTGCCAGCAGCCAAGGAGCTAGCGGGAACACCGGGGAGCTGTTTTTT. It translates to CASSQGASGNTGELFF.

The V call is TRBV2, the J call TRBJ2-5; D tentatively reads TRBD1 or TRBD2 (5 bases each). V gave up 4 bases and J gave up 4 bases, with 13 bases separating them. The CDR3 spans 14 residues. The germline gives CDR1 SNHLY, CDR2 FYNNEI. The CDR3 coding sequence is TGTGCCAGCAGTGGGGGACGGACCCTAGAGACCCAGTACTTC. Its protein is CASSGGRTLETQYF.

The chain joins TRBV7-9 to TRBJ2-6; D not resolved. V was clipped by 5 bases and J by 1 base, with 12 bases between them. Germline assignment: CDR1 SEHNR and CDR2 FQNEAQ (reference sequence). This CDR3 has 16 residues. DNA for the CDR3: TGTGCCAGCAGCCTCCATGGGTTATCTGGGGCCAACGTCCTGACTTTC. Residues: CASSLHGLSGANVLTF.

This clone was observed a handful of times. The chain couples TRBV6-5 to TRBJ2-1, with D unresolved. This CDR3 region has 15 residues. Germline lookup yields CDR1 MNHEY and CDR2 SVGAGI. V was cut by 2 bases and J by 7 bases, with 15 bases left in between. In DNA form, the CDR3 reads TGTGCCAGCAGTTACCGCAGACTCGTCGGGAATGAGCAGTTCTTC. It translates to CASSYRRLVGNEQFF.

The rearrangement uses TRBV6-2 or TRBV6-3 and TRBJ1-1, with D tentatively TRBD1 (6 bases). The CDR3 totals 15 residues. Germline CDR1 MNHEY, CDR2 SVGEGT. Trimming left V 6 bases short and J 2 bases short, with 16 bases between. This CDR3 reads CASSEGGFGNTEAFF. CDR3 DNA sequence: TGTGCCAGCAGCGAAGGGGGATTCGGAAACACTGAAGCTTTCTTT.

The chain uses TRBV2 and TRBJ2-1, with a possible D match to TRBD2 (5 bases). In germline, CDR1 is SNHLY, CDR2 FYNNEI. This CDR3 spans 16 amino acids. The germline V and J ends were trimmed by 8 bases and 0 bases, with 17 bases remaining between them. The CDR3 loop reads CASGEFTGGSYNEQFF. The CDR3 DNA follows: TGTGCCAGCGGGGAGTTTACGGGTGGCTCCTACAATGAGCAGTTCTTC.

For the CDR3, the DNA is TGTGCCAGCAGTTACCCCCGAGGACAGTCCTACGAGCAGTACTTC. It specifies CASSYPRGQSYEQYF. This chain joins TRBV6-6 and TRBJ2-7; tentatively, D is TRBD1 (6 bases). Germline V gene data show CDR1 as MNHNY and CDR2 as SVGAGI (reference sequence). The V gene lost 2 bases and the J gene lost 1 base, with 12 bases spanning the gap. There are 15 residues in the CDR3.

The chain has TRBV11-2 and TRBJ2-3, with 8 bases lining up with TRBD1. Germline loops: CDR1 SGHAT, CDR2 FQNNGV. V was pared by 1 base and J by 4 bases, with 4 bases of the junction left unmatched. There are 15 residues in the CDR3. CDR3 bases: TGTGCCAGCAGCTTAGGGACAGGGTATGCAGATACGCAGTATTTT. Its protein product is CASSLGTGYADTQYF.

CDR3 in DNA: TGCGCCAGCAGCCCCCCGGGACAGGGGAACACCGGGGAGCTGTTTTTT. Translating gives CASSPPGQGNTGELFF. This rearrangement joins TRBV5-1 to TRBJ2-2; TRBD1 matches 9 bases. Losses at the gene ends were 4 bases for V and 1 base for J; bases not matched to a gene: 5. This CDR3 spans 16 amino acids. Germline CDR1 reads SGHRS; CDR2 reads YFSETQ.

This clone has a handful of counts. Here the CDR3 DNA reads TGTGCCAGCAGTGTAAACCGCCAAGGGGGCACTGAAGCTTTCTTT. Its translation: CASSVNRQGGTEAFF. The chain combines TRBV25-1 with TRBJ1-1; possibly TRBD1 for D (6 bases). CDR3 length equals 15 residues. Germline V gene data show CDR1 as MGHDK and CDR2 as SYGVNS. With 4 bases removed from V and 4 bases from J, the gap between germline ends came to 16 bases. The variable domain in full, with the rest retrieved from reference TRBV25-1 and TRBJ1-1, is EADIYQTPRYLVIGTGKKITLECSQTMGHDKMYWYQQDPGMELHLIHYSYGVNSTEKGDLSSESTVSRIRTEHFPLTLESARPSHTSQYLCASSVNRQGGTEAFFGQGTRLTVV.

Only one count was recorded for this clone. The chain carries TRBV5-3 and TRBJ2-3; D perhaps matches TRBD2 (5 bases). TRBV5-3 is flagged as an ORF with uncertain function. The CDR3 consists of 18 residues. Trimming shortened V by 2 bases and J by 1 base, and 20 bases separated the two germline ends. CDR3 residues: CARSLGIRGSDCTDTQYF. In DNA form, the CDR3 reads TGTGCCAGAAGCTTAGGAATACGCGGGTCGGACTGCACAGATACGCAGTATTTT.

The rearrangement joins TRBV19 to TRBJ1-5; a weak D match, TRBD1 (6 bases). Trimming left V 5 bases short and J 2 bases short, with 13 bases between. The CDR3 has 15 amino acids. Germline lookup yields CDR1 LNHDA and CDR2 SQIVND (reference sequence). In nucleotides, the CDR3 is TGTGCCAGTAGTCTCTCCCGACAGGGCAATCAGCCCCAGCATTTT. It yields the protein CASSLSRQGNQPQHF.

The chain links TRBV5-4 to TRBJ2-3, with D perhaps assigned TRBD1 or TRBD2 (5 bases each). Germline V gene sequence: CDR1 SGHNT, CDR2 YYREEE (reference sequence). CDR3 length equals 15 residues. The ends were cut back, 0 bases at V and 2 bases at J, with 10 bases in the middle. This CDR3 is CASSLVGVFTDTQYF. In DNA form, the CDR3 reads TGTGCCAGCAGCTTGGTGGGGGTATTCACAGATACGCAGTATTTT.

DNA for the CDR3: TGTGCCAGCAGTAGCCACAGGGGAGGGAACACTGAAGCTTTCTTT. Translated: CASSSHRGGNTEAFF. The J gene is TRBJ1-1, the V gene TRBV27; 7 positions agree with TRBD1. The CDR3 sequence is 15 residues long. CDR1 is MNHEY, CDR2 SMNVEV, per germline (reference sequence). The V segment lost 5 bases and the J segment 1 base; nucleotides outside the gene matches: 7.

This chain uses TRBV7-2 with TRBJ2-1, with 10 positions matching TRBD2. The CDR3 runs 16 residues. The germline gives CDR1 SGHTA, CDR2 FQGNSA. V dropped 2 bases and J dropped 8; count of bases not matched to a gene: 9. CDR3 amino acids: CASSLKSGRAGDEQFF. For the CDR3, the DNA is TGTGCCAGCAGCTTAAAAAGCGGGAGGGCCGGGGATGAGCAGTTCTTC.

CDR3 amino acids: CASSEISLLRTYEQYF. CDR3 nucleotides: TGTGCCAGCAGTGAAATCAGCCTTTTAAGGACCTACGAGCAGTACTTC. The chain employs TRBV2 and TRBJ2-7; D gene unclear. Trimming cost V 2 bases and J 2 bases, with 16 bases left between them. The germline V gene has CDR1 SNHLY and CDR2 FYNNEI. The CDR3 has 16 amino acids. Drawing the rest from reference TRBV2 and TRBJ2-7, the complete variable domain is EPEVTQTPSHQVTQMGQEVILRCVPISNHLYFYWYRQILGQKVEFLVSFYNNEISEKSEIFDDQFSVERPDGSNFTLKIRSTKLEDSAMYFCASSEISLLRTYEQYFGPGTRLTVT.

The chain employs TRBV12-3 or TRBV12-4 and TRBJ1-1, with 7 bases fitting TRBD1. V was pared by 8 bases and J by 1 base, with 4 bases of the junction left unmatched. CDR3 length: 13 amino acids. The CDR3 region has the DNA TGTGCCAGCTCCAGGGGGGAGAACACTGAAGCTTTCTTT. Its protein product is CASSRGENTEAFF.

This clone was picked up one time. J is TRBJ2-2 and V is TRBV4-1, with no clear D. Trimming took 3 bases from V and 5 from J, leaving 7 bases between them. The CDR3 totals 13 residues. The germline V gene encodes CDR1 MGHRA and CDR2 YSYEKL. The CDR3 nucleotides read TGCGCCAGCAGCCACGAGAAGACCGGGGAGCTGTTTTTT. Translating it yields CASSHEKTGELFF.

The chain couples TRBV4-2 to TRBJ2-5; the D is unclear. CDR3 length: 14 amino acids. The V end was cut by 2 bases, the J end by 5 bases, with 12 bases between. CDR1 and CDR2 (germline): LGHNA, YNFKEQ. As DNA, the CDR3 is TGTGCCAGCAGCCAAACTCAAGTCGGGGAGACCCAGTACTTC. It is translated as CASSQTQVGETQYF.

The rearrangement links TRBV24-1 to TRBJ2-1, with 7 bases aligning to TRBD2. Trimming cost V 2 bases and J 8 bases; bases outside gene matches: 8. Germline CDR1 is KGHDR and CDR2 is SFDVKD. CDR3 size: 15 residues. The CDR3 loop reads CATSDSGGRSDEQFF. The CDR3 nucleotides are TGTGCCACCAGTGATTCGGGCGGGAGAAGCGATGAGCAGTTCTTC.

The chain recombines TRBV10-1 with TRBJ1-1; tentatively, D is TRBD1 (5 bases). The CDR3 contains 11 residues. The germline V gene encodes CDR1 WNHNN and CDR2 SYGVQD (reference sequence). V lost 6 bases and J 9 bases, leaving 11 bases between the germline ends. CDR3 in amino acids: CASSQGVQAFF. The CDR3 nucleotides are TGCGCCAGCAGCCAGGGTGTTCAAGCTTTCTTT.

In the case of this clone: This sample includes further DNA sequences coding for the same CDR3. V usage is TRBV6-1 and J usage is TRBJ1-6; D is uncertain. Germline values: CDR1 MNHNS, CDR2 SASEGT. This CDR3 is built from 15 residues. The V end was cut by 0 bases, the J end by 0 bases, with 3 bases between. CDR3 protein: CASSEASSYNSPLHF. In nucleotides, the CDR3 is TGTGCCAGCAGTGAAGCCAGCTCCTATAATTCACCCCTCCACTTT.

V and J are TRBV19 and TRBJ1-3, with D hard to call. The V end lost 6 bases, the J end lost 0 bases, and 12 bases lay between the germline ends. CDR3 size: 15 residues. Germline V gene lookup returns CDR1 LNHDA and CDR2 SQIVND (reference sequence). CDR3 loop: CASREIGSSGNTIYF. The CDR3, as DNA: TGTGCCAGTAGAGAGATCGGGAGCTCTGGAAACACCATATATTTT.

In DNA, the CDR3 is TGCAGCATCGGAGACAGGCTAAACACTGAAGCTTTCTTT. Encoded protein: CSIGDRLNTEAFF. This chain connects TRBV29-1 to TRBJ1-1; D might be TRBD1 (6 bases). CDR1 is SQVTM and CDR2 is ANQGSEA in the germline V gene. The length of the CDR3 is 13 residues. V was pared by 8 bases and J by 2 bases, with 15 bases between.

The gene calls are TRBV5-1 and TRBJ2-5; D may be TRBD2 (5 bases). The V gene lost 2 bases and the J gene lost 7 bases, with 9 bases spanning the gap. The CDR3 runs 12 residues. Germline V gene sequence: CDR1 SGHRS, CDR2 YFSETQ. CDR3 DNA sequence: TGCGCCAGCAGCTTTCAAGAGGGGACCCAGTACTTC. It yields the protein CASSFQEGTQYF.